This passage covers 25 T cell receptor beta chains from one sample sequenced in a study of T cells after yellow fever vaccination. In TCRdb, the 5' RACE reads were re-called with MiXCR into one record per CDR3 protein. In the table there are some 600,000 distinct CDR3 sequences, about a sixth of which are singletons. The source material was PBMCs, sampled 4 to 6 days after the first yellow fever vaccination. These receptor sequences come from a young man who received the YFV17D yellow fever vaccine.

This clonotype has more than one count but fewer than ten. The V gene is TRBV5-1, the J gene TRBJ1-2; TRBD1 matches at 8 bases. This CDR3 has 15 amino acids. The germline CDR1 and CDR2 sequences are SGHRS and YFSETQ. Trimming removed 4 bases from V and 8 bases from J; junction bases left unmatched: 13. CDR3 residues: CASSPGQGEGRGYTF. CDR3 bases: TGCGCCAGCAGCCCAGGACAGGGAGAGGGTAGAGGCTACACCTTC.

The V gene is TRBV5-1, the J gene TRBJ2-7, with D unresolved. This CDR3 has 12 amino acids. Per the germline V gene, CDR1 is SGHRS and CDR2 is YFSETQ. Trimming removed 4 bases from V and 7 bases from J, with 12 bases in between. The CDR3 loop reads CASSLGSREQYF. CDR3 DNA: TGCGCCAGCAGCCTGGGGTCGAGAGAGCAGTACTTC.

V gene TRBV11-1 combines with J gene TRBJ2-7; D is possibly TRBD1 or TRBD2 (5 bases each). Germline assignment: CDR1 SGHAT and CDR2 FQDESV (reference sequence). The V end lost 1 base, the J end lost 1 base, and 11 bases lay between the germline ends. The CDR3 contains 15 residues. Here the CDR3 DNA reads TGTGCCAGCAGCTTAGACCGGGACCGATCCTACGAGCAGTACTTC. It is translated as CASSLDRDRSYEQYF.

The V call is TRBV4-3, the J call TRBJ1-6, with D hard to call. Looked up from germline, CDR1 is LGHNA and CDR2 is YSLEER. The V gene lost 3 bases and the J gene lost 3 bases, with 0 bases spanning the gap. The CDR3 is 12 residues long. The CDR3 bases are TGCGCCAGCAGCCACTATAATTCACCCCTCCACTTT. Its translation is CASSHYNSPLHF.

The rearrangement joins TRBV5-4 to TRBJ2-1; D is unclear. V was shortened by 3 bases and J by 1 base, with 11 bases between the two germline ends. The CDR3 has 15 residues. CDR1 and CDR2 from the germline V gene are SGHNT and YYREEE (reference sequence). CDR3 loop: CASSSWAASYNEQFF. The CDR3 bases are TGTGCCAGCAGCTCCTGGGCGGCGTCCTACAATGAGCAGTTCTTC.

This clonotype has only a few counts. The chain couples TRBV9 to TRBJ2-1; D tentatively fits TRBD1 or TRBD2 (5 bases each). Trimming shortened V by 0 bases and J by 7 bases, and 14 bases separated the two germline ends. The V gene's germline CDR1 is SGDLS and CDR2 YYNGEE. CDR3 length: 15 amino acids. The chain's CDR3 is CASSVDGAASNEQFF. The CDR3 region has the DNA TGTGCCAGCAGCGTAGACGGGGCCGCTTCTAATGAGCAGTTCTTC.

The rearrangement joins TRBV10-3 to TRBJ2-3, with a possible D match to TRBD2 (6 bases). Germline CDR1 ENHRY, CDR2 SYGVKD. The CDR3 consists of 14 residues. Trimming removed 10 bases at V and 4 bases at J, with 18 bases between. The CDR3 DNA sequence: TGTGCCAGCCGGGACTCCCACGCCCCAGATACGCAGTATTTT. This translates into CASRDSHAPDTQYF.

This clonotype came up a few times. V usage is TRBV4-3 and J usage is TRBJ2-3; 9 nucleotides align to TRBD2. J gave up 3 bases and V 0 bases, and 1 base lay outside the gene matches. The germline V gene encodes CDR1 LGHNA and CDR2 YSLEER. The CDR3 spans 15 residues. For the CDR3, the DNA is TGCGCCAGCAGCCAAGAGGCGGGGGGGACAGATACGCAGTATTTT. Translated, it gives CASSQEAGGTDTQYF.

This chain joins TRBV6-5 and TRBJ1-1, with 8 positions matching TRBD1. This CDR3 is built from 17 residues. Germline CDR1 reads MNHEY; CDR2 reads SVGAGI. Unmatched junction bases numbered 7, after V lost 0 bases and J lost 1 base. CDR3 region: CASSYSTTTGANTEAFF. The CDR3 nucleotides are TGTGCCAGCAGTTACTCGACTACGACAGGGGCGAACACTGAAGCTTTCTTT.

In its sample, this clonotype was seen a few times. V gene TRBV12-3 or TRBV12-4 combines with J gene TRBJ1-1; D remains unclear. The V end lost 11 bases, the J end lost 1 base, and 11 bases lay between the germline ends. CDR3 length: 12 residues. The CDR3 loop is CALSFGNTEAFF. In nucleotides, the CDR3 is TGTGCCCTCTCCTTTGGGAACACTGAAGCTTTCTTT.

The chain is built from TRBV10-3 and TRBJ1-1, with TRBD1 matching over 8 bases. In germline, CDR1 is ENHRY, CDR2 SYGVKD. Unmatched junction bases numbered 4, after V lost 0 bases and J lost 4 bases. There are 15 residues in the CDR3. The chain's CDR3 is CAISESQGAFTEAFF. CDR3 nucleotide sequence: TGTGCCATCAGTGAGTCGCAGGGGGCTTTCACTGAAGCTTTCTTT.

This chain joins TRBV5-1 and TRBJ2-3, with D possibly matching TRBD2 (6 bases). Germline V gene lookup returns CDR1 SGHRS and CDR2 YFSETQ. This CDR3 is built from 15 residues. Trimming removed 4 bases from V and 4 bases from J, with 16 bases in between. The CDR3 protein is CASSPLPLAADTQYF. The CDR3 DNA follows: TGCGCCAGCAGCCCCCTGCCACTAGCAGCAGATACGCAGTATTTT. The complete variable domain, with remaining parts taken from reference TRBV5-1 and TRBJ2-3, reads KAGVTQTPRYLIKTRGQQVTLSCSPISGHRSVSWYQQTPGQGLQFLFEYFSETQRNKGNFPGRFSGRQFSNSRSEMNVSTLELGDSALYLCASSPLPLAADTQYFGPGTRLTVL.

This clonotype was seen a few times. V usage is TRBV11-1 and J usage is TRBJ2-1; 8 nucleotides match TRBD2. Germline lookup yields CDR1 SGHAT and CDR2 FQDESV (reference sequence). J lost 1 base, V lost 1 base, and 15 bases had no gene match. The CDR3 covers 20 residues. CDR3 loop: CASSLDFLAGDEVSYNEQFF. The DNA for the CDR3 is TGTGCCAGCAGCTTAGACTTCCTAGCGGGCGACGAAGTTTCCTACAATGAGCAGTTCTTC. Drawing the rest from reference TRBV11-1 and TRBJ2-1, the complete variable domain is EAEVAQSPRYKITEKSQAVAFWCDPISGHATLYWYRQILGQGPELLVQFQDESVVDDSQLPKDRFSAERLKGVDSTLKIQPAELGDSAMYLCASSLDFLAGDEVSYNEQFFGPGTRLTVL.

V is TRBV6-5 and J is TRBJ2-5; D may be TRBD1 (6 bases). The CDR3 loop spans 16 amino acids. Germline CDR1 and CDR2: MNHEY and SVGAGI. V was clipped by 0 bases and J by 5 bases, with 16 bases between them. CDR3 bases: TGTGCCAGCAGTTACTCGGGGGCCGGGGCGTGGGAGACCCAGTACTTC. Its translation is CASSYSGAGAWETQYF.

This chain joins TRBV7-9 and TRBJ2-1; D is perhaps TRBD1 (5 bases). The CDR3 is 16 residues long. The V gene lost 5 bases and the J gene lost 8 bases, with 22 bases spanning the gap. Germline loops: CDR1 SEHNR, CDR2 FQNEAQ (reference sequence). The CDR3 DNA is TGTGCCAGCAGCCCCCGGACATGGGTTACTGGGGATGAGCAGTTCTTC. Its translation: CASSPRTWVTGDEQFF.

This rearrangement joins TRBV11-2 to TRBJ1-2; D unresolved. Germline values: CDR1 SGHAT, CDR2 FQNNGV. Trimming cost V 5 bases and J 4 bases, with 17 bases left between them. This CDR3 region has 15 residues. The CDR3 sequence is CASSPLKGRSYGYTF. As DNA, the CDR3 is TGTGCCAGCAGCCCATTAAAAGGACGGAGCTATGGCTACACCTTC.

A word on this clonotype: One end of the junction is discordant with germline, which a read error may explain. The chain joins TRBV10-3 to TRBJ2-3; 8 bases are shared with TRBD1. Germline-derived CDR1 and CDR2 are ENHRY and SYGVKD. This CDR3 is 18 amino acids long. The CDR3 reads CAFSSDRGGILGTDTQYF. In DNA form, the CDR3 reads TGTGCCTTCAGTTCCGACAGGGGCGGAATCCTTGGTACAGATACGCAGTATTTT.

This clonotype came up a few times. The CDR3 spells CASSFIGPEETQYF. The CDR3 DNA follows: TGTGCCAGCAGTTTTATCGGGCCGGAAGAGACCCAGTACTTC. V is TRBV27 and J is TRBJ2-5; no definite D call. This CDR3 is built from 14 residues. Trimming pared 3 bases from V and 3 bases from J, leaving 11 bases between. In germline, CDR1 is MNHEY, CDR2 SMNVEV (reference sequence).

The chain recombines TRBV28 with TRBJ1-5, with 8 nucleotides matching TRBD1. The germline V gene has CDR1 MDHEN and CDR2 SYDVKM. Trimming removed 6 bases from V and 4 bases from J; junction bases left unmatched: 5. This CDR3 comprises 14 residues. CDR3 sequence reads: CASSPDRANQPQHF. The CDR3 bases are TGTGCCAGCAGCCCGGACAGGGCGAATCAGCCCCAGCATTTT.

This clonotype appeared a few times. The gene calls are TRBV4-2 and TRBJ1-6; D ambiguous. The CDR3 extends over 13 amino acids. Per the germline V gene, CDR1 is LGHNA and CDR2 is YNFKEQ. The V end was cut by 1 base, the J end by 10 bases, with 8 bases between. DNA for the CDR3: TGTGCCAGCAGCCAAGGACTGATATCACCCCTCCACTTT. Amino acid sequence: CASSQGLISPLHF.

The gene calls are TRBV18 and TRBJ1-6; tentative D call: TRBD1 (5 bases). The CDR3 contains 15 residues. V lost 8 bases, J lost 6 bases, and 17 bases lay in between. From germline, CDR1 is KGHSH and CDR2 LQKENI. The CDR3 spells CASRRSQGLNSPLHF. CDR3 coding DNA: TGTGCCAGCCGACGAAGCCAGGGACTTAATTCACCCCTCCACTTT.

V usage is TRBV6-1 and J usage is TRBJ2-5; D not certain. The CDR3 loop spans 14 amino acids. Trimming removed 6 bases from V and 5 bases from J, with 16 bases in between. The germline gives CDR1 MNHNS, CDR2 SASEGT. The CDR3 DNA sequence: TGTGCCAGCAGAGTATCTAGTTTTAGGGAGACCCAGTACTTC. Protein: CASRVSSFRETQYF.

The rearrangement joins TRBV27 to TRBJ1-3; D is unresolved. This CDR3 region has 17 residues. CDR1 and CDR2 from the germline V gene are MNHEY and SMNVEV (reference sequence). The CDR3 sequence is CTFSLKVLGISGNTIYF. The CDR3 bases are TGTACCTTCAGTTTAAAGGTCCTCGGGATCTCTGGAAACACCATATATTTT.

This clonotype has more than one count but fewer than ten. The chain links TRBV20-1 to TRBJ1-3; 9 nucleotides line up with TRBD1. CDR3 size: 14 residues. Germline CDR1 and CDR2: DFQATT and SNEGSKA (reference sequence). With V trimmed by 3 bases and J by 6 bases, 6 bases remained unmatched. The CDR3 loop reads CSARETGGENTIYF. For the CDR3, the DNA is TGCAGTGCTAGGGAAACAGGGGGCGAAAACACCATATATTTT.

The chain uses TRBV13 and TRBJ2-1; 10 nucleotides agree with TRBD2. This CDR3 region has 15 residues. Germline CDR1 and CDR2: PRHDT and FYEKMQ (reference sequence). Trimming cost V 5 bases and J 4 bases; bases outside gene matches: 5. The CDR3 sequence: CASSIAGGPYNEQFF. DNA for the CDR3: TGTGCCAGCAGCATAGCGGGGGGCCCGTACAATGAGCAGTTCTTC.